This T cell receptor beta chain was observed in a study of Graves' ophthalmopathy and Graves' hyperthyroidism. Turning to the study itself: Stable hyperthyroid donors showed no ophthalmopathy during 18 months follow-up.

Turning to this clonotype: Its specificity is unknown.

General study findings and limits: Thyroid clonotypes that were expanded above 0.001 frequency mostly also appeared in blood. With approximately 88% sensitivity and roughly 80% specificity, a 13-signature model separated ophthalmopathy from stable hyperthyroidism.

Amplified material comprised TCR beta CDR3 regions derived from RNA transcripts. An initial RT-PCR round employing HTBI primers preceded a second-round multiplex PCR. TCRdb called the multiplex PCR reads again in MiXCR, with one record for every CDR3 protein. The sample has about 500,000 distinct CDR3 sequences, 39% seen once. Germline V lookup: CDR1 SEHNR, CDR2 FQNEAQ (reference sequence). V lost 5 bases, J lost 2 bases, and 5 bases stayed unmatched. This CDR3 comprises 15 residues. The sequencing input was peripheral blood or thyroid tissue (not recorded which). The source of this sequence is an adult man with Graves' hyperthyroidism. This chain links TRBV7-9 with TRBJ2-1; 8 bases are shared with TRBD1. This CDR3 reads CASSLTGGTYNEQFF. CDR3 nucleotides: TGTGCCAGCAGCCTCACAGGGGGGACCTACAATGAGCAGTTCTTC. Combining the CDR3 with reference TRBV7-9 and TRBJ2-1 gives the whole variable domain DTGVSQNPRHKITKRGQNVTFRCDPISEHNRLYWYRQTLGQGPEFLTYFQNEAQLEKSRLLSDRFSAERPKGSFSTLEIQRTEQGDSAMYLCASSLTGGTYNEQFFGPGTRLTVL.